One and the same sample provided the 14 T cell receptor beta chains below, sequenced in a study of OX40 agonist ivuxolimab in advanced cancers. The protocol was immunoSEQ multiplex PCR, while the TCRdb copy is restricted to in-frame clones and leaves out a portion. The table lists 26,000 or so clones, around 88% of them singletons. Source: CD4+ or CD8+ T cells sorted from blood, taken in a trial of the OX40 agonist ivuxolimab. These TCRs come from an adult with an advanced solid tumor such as melanoma, head and neck, liver or kidney cancer.

V is TRBV6-5 and J is TRBJ2-2, with a weak D call TRBD1 (5 bases). Trimming removed 5 bases at V and 7 bases at J, with 11 bases between. The CDR3 is 13 amino acids. Germline-derived CDR1 and CDR2 are MNHEY and SVGAGI. CDR3 in amino acids: CASSRGQHGELFF. The CDR3, as DNA: TGTGCCAGCAGTAGGGGCCAACACGGGGAGCTGTTTTTT.

The CDR3 coding sequence is TGTGCCTGGAGCGAGGGACAGGGGGCTTATCAGCCCCAGCATTTT. It codes for CAWSEGQGAYQPQHF. V is TRBV30 and J is TRBJ1-5; 12 nucleotides align to TRBD1. In germline, CDR1 is GTSNPN, CDR2 SVGIG (reference sequence). V dropped 3 bases and J dropped 5; count of bases not matched to a gene: 5. The CDR3 sequence is 15 residues long.

This clone has a handful of counts. This chain uses TRBV28 with TRBJ2-7; D not certain. V was clipped by 2 bases and J by 5 bases, with 10 bases between them. This CDR3 has 13 amino acids. From germline, CDR1 is MDHEN and CDR2 SYDVKM. The CDR3, as DNA: TGTGCCAGCAGTTTAGCCTCCCGAAACGAGCAGTACTTC. This translates into CASSLASRNEQYF.

This clone has just one count. The chain is built from TRBV6-5 and TRBJ1-3, with D unclear. Deletions cut 0 bases from V and 3 bases from J, with 3 bases between. The CDR3 is 13 residues long. From germline, CDR1 is MNHEY and CDR2 SVGAGI. The CDR3 sequence is CASSYSSGNTIYF. CDR3 coding DNA: TGTGCCAGCAGTTACTCGAGTGGAAACACCATATATTTT.

V usage is TRBV7-9 and J usage is TRBJ2-5, with D possibly being TRBD1 (5 bases). Germline CDR1 SEHNR, CDR2 FQNEAQ (reference sequence). This CDR3 region has 14 residues. The ends were cut back, 5 bases at V and 2 bases at J, with 12 bases in the middle. In nucleotides, the CDR3 is TGTGCCAGCAGCACGACAGTGGATCAAGAGACCCAGTACTTC. Its protein is CASSTTVDQETQYF. Full variable domain (outside the CDR3, taken from reference TRBV7-9 and TRBJ2-5): DTGVSQNPRHKITKRGQNVTFRCDPISEHNRLYWYRQTLGQGPEFLTYFQNEAQLEKSRLLSDRFSAERPKGSFSTLEIQRTEQGDSAMYLCASSTTVDQETQYFGPGTRLLVL.

This sequence joins TRBV19 and TRBJ1-1; D gene unclear. The germline CDR1 and CDR2 sequences are LNHDA and SQIVND (reference sequence). Trimming removed 4 bases from V and 5 bases from J, with 11 bases in between. The CDR3 runs 13 residues. In nucleotides, the CDR3 is TGTGCCAGTAGTACCCAAGGAAAGACTGAAGCTTTCTTT. It specifies CASSTQGKTEAFF.

The rearrangement links TRBV9 to TRBJ1-4; D unresolved. Germline V gene lookup returns CDR1 SGDLS and CDR2 YYNGEE. This CDR3 comprises 13 residues. V was clipped by 0 bases and J by 2 bases, with 2 bases between them. The CDR3 sequence: CASSVGTNEKLFF. The DNA for the CDR3 is TGTGCCAGCAGCGTAGGTACTAATGAAAAACTGTTTTTT.

This chain joins TRBV6-1 and TRBJ2-1; possible D gene TRBD2, 6 bases. V was shortened by 4 bases and J by 8 bases, with 12 bases between the two germline ends. Germline V gene lookup returns CDR1 MNHNS and CDR2 SASEGT. The CDR3 is 13 residues long. The CDR3 nucleotides read TGTGCCAGCAGTGGGGGGGAGTCCGATGAGCAGTTCTTC. As protein: CASSGGESDEQFF.

The chain combines TRBV11-2 with TRBJ2-1; D is undetermined. V was trimmed by 4 bases and J by 10 bases, leaving 11 bases between them. Per germline, CDR1 SGHAT and CDR2 FQNNGV. CDR3 length: 12 amino acids. CDR3 DNA: TGTGCCAGCAGCTATATAGCCCGAGAGCAGTTCTTC. This sequence encodes CASSYIAREQFF.

The chain joins TRBV11-3 to TRBJ2-1; 8 bases match TRBD2. CDR1 and CDR2 from the germline V gene are SGHNT and YENEEA. Losses at the gene ends were 8 bases for V and 0 bases for J; bases not matched to a gene: 6. CDR3 length: 15 residues. In DNA form, the CDR3 reads TGTGCCAGCGAAGCGGGAGCTTACTCCTACAATGAGCAGTTCTTC. Residues: CASEAGAYSYNEQFF.

The J gene is TRBJ2-2, the V gene TRBV18; D not certain. V was trimmed by 3 bases and J by 0 bases, leaving 8 bases between them. This CDR3 has 15 amino acids. Germline values: CDR1 KGHSH, CDR2 LQKENI. The CDR3 spells CASSPPPPNTGELFF. CDR3 coding DNA: TGTGCCAGCTCACCCCCGCCACCGAACACCGGGGAGCTGTTTTTT.

This clone was counted a few times. The chain links TRBV10-3 to TRBJ2-1; 8 nucleotides line up with TRBD2. The CDR3 is 14 residues long. V dropped 6 bases and J dropped 9; count of bases not matched to a gene: 10. The V gene's germline CDR1 is ENHRY and CDR2 SYGVKD. The DNA of the CDR3 is TGTGCCATCAGCACTAGCGGCTACTACCTTGAGCAGTTCTTC. Amino acids: CAISTSGYYLEQFF.

The J gene is TRBJ2-7, the V gene TRBV5-4; D not certain. V lost 0 bases to trimming and J lost 3 bases, with 7 bases between them. Germline V gene sequence: CDR1 SGHNT, CDR2 YYREEE (reference sequence). This CDR3 spans 13 amino acids. CDR3 amino acids: CASSLGLGYEQYF. The CDR3 DNA reads as TGTGCCAGCAGCTTGGGTCTTGGCTACGAGCAGTACTTC.

The rearrangement uses TRBV6-7 and TRBJ2-5, with D perhaps TRBD2 (5 bases). TRBV6-7 is assigned to the ORF class and has an uncertain function. Trimming shortened V by 5 bases and J by 5 bases, and 18 bases separated the two germline ends. This CDR3 is built from 15 residues. Here the CDR3 reads CASSTGRGLVETQYF. CDR3 nucleotide sequence: TGTGCCAGCAGTACGGGGAGAGGCCTGGTGGAGACCCAGTACTTC.